Given below is one T cell receptor (beta chain) in context. The record originates from a study of blood T cell repertoires in COVID-19. Clones were sequenced by immunoSEQ multiplex PCR, and TCRdb holds only the in-frame ones, with some missing. The repertoire consists of around 300,000 clones, with 88% occurring once and the leading ten covering 2% to 2.5%. The sequencing input was PBMCs or T cells enriched from blood (not recorded which). This TCR was sampled from a woman aged 55-70 years in a cohort exposed to, infected with or recovered from COVID-19 (not recorded which).

The CDR3 protein is CASTLAGGGKNIQYF. The CDR3 DNA sequence: TGTGCCAGCACCCTAGCGGGAGGCGGCAAAAACATTCAGTACTTC. V gene TRBV6-5 combines with J gene TRBJ2-4, with 11 bases aligning to TRBD2. The CDR3 spans 15 residues. CDR1 and CDR2 from the germline V gene are MNHEY and SVGAGI. With V trimmed by 7 bases and J by 3 bases, 5 bases remained unmatched.